The text below deals with one T cell receptor beta chain. Which antigen it targets is not known. Base quality data are lacking; no much larger clone is found one base away. A distance of 9 bases separates the germline ends of V and J, which lose 6 bases and 0 bases respectively. Measured from the cysteine to the phenylalanine, the CDR3 is 14 residues long. The kept DNA is CDR3 alone, 42 bases in frame from the first base. From a lookup of the germline V gene, CDR1 and CDR2 are KGHSH and LQKENI. Whole blood was collected in K2EDTA tubes by collaborating institutions according to the institutions' own protocols. For TCRbeta analysis, collaborators shipped samples as frozen whole blood, isolated PBMCs, or DNA extracted from either of those sample types. TCRbeta CDR3 regions were amplified from genomic DNA by means of the immunoSEQ Assay, a bias-controlled multiplex PCR. On the study's bioinformatics: Within the assay, amplification of reference gene primers was used to estimate how many nucleated cells each sample contained. Sequence reads were collapsed and filtered to measure the absolute abundance of every unique TCRbeta CDR3 rearrangement. Productive Simpson clonality was computed per sample as the square root of Simpson's diversity index over productive rearrangements. In TCRdb, the immuneACCESS table is reduced to in-frame sequences with V and J assigned. These tables do not hold every clone; where another copy was compared, an unresolved V gene accounts for under half, and the others remain unexplained. V and J calls and clone size come straight from that table; D and trimming were deduced from the DNA. For this sample there are around 50,000 clones; 80% to 90% appear just once. Approximately 3.7% of the sample lies in the top ten.

This entry comes from a study of blood T cell repertoires in COVID-19 (dated by TCRdb to 2018 to 2021). At the level of the whole study: Collaborator samples came from the United States, Italy and Spain and covered acute and convalescent phases of COVID-19. The prospective study material was composed of cDNA or gDNA derived from T cells, B-cell-depleted T cells, or PBMCs. Subjects who had been exposed to COVID-19, were actively infected with it, or had recovered from it provided the deeply sampled blood TCRbeta repertoires that made up the dataset. The repertoires were released in a freely available public database meant as a resource for research on the immune response to SARS-CoV-2. Samples were obtained from the ongoing ImmuneRACE study (first 160 participants) and from 1,254 subjects provided by 6 global collaborators. The sample metadata nearly always contained a de-identified subject ID, COVID-19 status, age in years and sex. HLA class I and class II types, where available, came from metadata supplied by the sample provider rather than from assay-based typing.

The study at large found these results: Clinical and demographic metadata were provided uncurated, with the amount varying by source and participant.

Sequenced sample: peripheral blood. The chain links TRBV18 with TRBJ1-3; matching of 6 bases hints at TRBD1 as the D gene. This receptor was obtained from a human donor in a cohort sampled during active COVID-19. CDR3 reads: CASSRDNSGNTIYF. The DNA sequence is TGTGCCAGCTCCCGGGACAACTCTGGAAACACCATATATTTT.